These T cell receptor beta chains were read from a single sample in a study of OX40 agonist ivuxolimab in advanced cancers. TCRdb's table, derived via immunoSEQ multiplex PCR, lists solely in-frame clones and lacks some. The sample includes some 77,000 clones, 80% to 90% of them seen just once. Source: CD4+ or CD8+ T cells sorted from blood, taken in a trial of the OX40 agonist ivuxolimab. The origin of the receptors is an adult with an advanced solid tumor such as melanoma, head and neck, liver or kidney cancer. CDR3s include the opening cysteine and the closing phenylalanine or tryptophan. The order of the fields is clone size, V gene, D gene, J gene, CDR3 DNA, CDR3 protein. A D gene is named only where the DNA matches it firmly. Clone size, where shown, is once, few, many, or a class for clones that have expanded.

clone size: -; V gene: TRBV2; D gene: -; J gene: TRBJ1-2; CDR3 DNA: TGTGCCAGCGGGACATTGAACTATGGCTACACCTTC; CDR3 protein: CASGTLNYGYTF
clone size: few; V gene: TRBV7-2; D gene: TRBD1; J gene: TRBJ2-7; CDR3 DNA: TGTGCCAGCAGCTTGCCGGGACAGGGGCTCTCCGAGCAGTACTTC; CDR3 protein: CASSLPGQGLSEQYF
clone size: once; V gene: TRBV2; D gene: TRBD1; J gene: TRBJ1-4; CDR3 DNA: TGTGCCATAACGACAGGGATTCGTGAAAAACTGTTTTTT; CDR3 protein: CAITTGIREKLFF
clone size: -; V gene: TRBV5-1; D gene: TRBD1; J gene: TRBJ1-2; CDR3 DNA: TGCGCCAGCAGCTACGGACAGGGGGCAAAGAATGGCTACACCTTC; CDR3 protein: CASSYGQGAKNGYTF
clone size: -; V gene: TRBV7-9; D gene: -; J gene: TRBJ2-2; CDR3 DNA: TGTGCCAGCAGCCGGGACCAAACCGGGGAGCTGTTTTTT; CDR3 protein: CASSRDQTGELFF
clone size: -; V gene: TRBV6-1; D gene: -; J gene: TRBJ1-1; CDR3 DNA: TGTGCCAGCAGACTAGACGGAAACACTGAAGCTTTCTTT; CDR3 protein: CASRLDGNTEAFF
clone size: -; V gene: TRBV7-3; D gene: -; J gene: TRBJ2-7; CDR3 DNA: TGTGCCAGCAGCTTTTTATACGAGCAGTACTTC; CDR3 protein: CASSFLYEQYF
clone size: -; V gene: TRBV18; D gene: -; J gene: TRBJ2-5; CDR3 DNA: TGTGCCAGCTCGCCTGGAGAGACCCAGTACTTC; CDR3 protein: CASSPGETQYF
clone size: -; V gene: TRBV14; D gene: -; J gene: TRBJ1-1; CDR3 DNA: TGTGCCAGCAGCGCGGTGGCTTGGGGCACTGAAGCTTTCTTT; CDR3 protein: CASSAVAWGTEAFF
clone size: once; V gene: TRBV18; D gene: -; J gene: TRBJ2-1; CDR3 DNA: TGTGCCAGCTCACAACGGGACGGGTACAATGAGCAGTTCTTC; CDR3 protein: CASSQRDGYNEQFF
clone size: -; V gene: TRBV6-5; D gene: -; J gene: TRBJ1-1; CDR3 DNA: TGTGCCAGCAGTTACTCCAATGGGGCCGCCTACCTGGAAGCTTTCTTT; CDR3 protein: CASSYSNGAAYLEAFF
clone size: few; V gene: TRBV9; D gene: TRBD1; J gene: TRBJ1-3; CDR3 DNA: TGTGCCAGCAGCGTTGGGACAGGCATCTCTGGAAACACCATATATTTT; CDR3 protein: CASSVGTGISGNTIYF
clone size: once; V gene: TRBV5-4; D gene: -; J gene: TRBJ2-7; CDR3 DNA: TGTGCCAGCAGCTTGGACGGTACCTACGAGCAGTACTTC; CDR3 protein: CASSLDGTYEQYF
clone size: -; V gene: TRBV19; D gene: TRBD1; J gene: TRBJ1-2; CDR3 DNA: TGTGCCAGTTTAAGATGGGGGACAGTTCCTGGCTACACCTTC; CDR3 protein: CASLRWGTVPGYTF
clone size: -; V gene: TRBV2; D gene: -; J gene: TRBJ2-7; CDR3 DNA: TGTGCCAGCAGTATGGGGGCAGTAGGGCGGTTCTACGAGCAGTACTTC; CDR3 protein: CASSMGAVGRFYEQYF
clone size: once; V gene: TRBV4-1; D gene: -; J gene: TRBJ1-5; CDR3 DNA: TGCGCCAGCAGCCATCCAGGACCTCAGCCCCAGCATTTT; CDR3 protein: CASSHPGPQPQHF
clone size: -; V gene: TRBV6-6; D gene: -; J gene: TRBJ1-1; CDR3 DNA: TGTGCTACCCTACGGACGAATGAAGCTTTCTTT; CDR3 protein: CATLRTNEAFF
clone size: -; V gene: TRBV10-1; D gene: TRBD2; J gene: TRBJ2-7; CDR3 DNA: TGCGCCAGCAGTCTCGGGACTAGCGGGAACCACGAGCAGTACTTC; CDR3 protein: CASSLGTSGNHEQYF
clone size: -; V gene: TRBV6-1; D gene: TRBD2; J gene: TRBJ2-7; CDR3 DNA: TGTGCCAGCAGACCCCCGGGGGGTGGATCCTACGAGCAGTACTTC; CDR3 protein: CASRPPGGGSYEQYF
clone size: -; V gene: TRBV28; D gene: -; J gene: TRBJ1-5; CDR3 DNA: TGTGCCAGCAGTTCCCCCCCAGGGGACCCTAATAGCAATCAGCCCCAGCATTTT; CDR3 protein: CASSSPPGDPNSNQPQHF
clone size: -; V gene: TRBV5-1; D gene: TRBD1; J gene: TRBJ2-6; CDR3 DNA: TGCGCCAGCAGCCGACTCGACACGACAGGGGGCGCTTTTGGGGCCAACGTCCTGACTTTC; CDR3 protein: CASSRLDTTGGAFGANVLTF
clone size: -; V gene: TRBV5-4; D gene: -; J gene: TRBJ1-2; CDR3 DNA: TGTGCCAGCAGCTCCCAGCGCTTTCTCTATGGCTACACCTTC; CDR3 protein: CASSSQRFLYGYTF
clone size: once; V gene: TRBV2; D gene: -; J gene: TRBJ2-7; CDR3 DNA: TGTGCCAGCAGTGGCTGGACGGCCCCTACGAAACAGTACTTC; CDR3 protein: CASSGWTAPTKQYF
clone size: -; V gene: TRBV6-1; D gene: -; J gene: TRBJ2-2; CDR3 DNA: TGTGCCAGCAGCAAAAGGGAGATCACCGGGGAGCTGTTTTTT; CDR3 protein: CASSKREITGELFF
clone size: -; V gene: TRBV7-9; D gene: TRBD1; J gene: TRBJ2-5; CDR3 DNA: TGTGCCAGCAGCTACAGGGGGCGACTGGGGGAGACCCAGTACTTC; CDR3 protein: CASSYRGRLGETQYF
clone size: -; V gene: TRBV9; D gene: -; J gene: TRBJ1-2; CDR3 DNA: TGTGCCAGCAGCGTAGCTTCGCAGGTAGGAGTCTATGGCTACACCTTC; CDR3 protein: CASSVASQVGVYGYTF
clone size: -; V gene: TRBV5-1; D gene: -; J gene: TRBJ2-5; CDR3 DNA: TGCGCCAGCAGCTTGGCACCTCCGCAAGAGACCCAGTACTTC; CDR3 protein: CASSLAPPQETQYF
clone size: -; V gene: TRBV11-2; D gene: TRBD2; J gene: TRBJ2-3; CDR3 DNA: TGTGCCAGCAGCTTCGGACTAGCGGGAGGTGATACGCAGTATTTT; CDR3 protein: CASSFGLAGGDTQYF
clone size: few; V gene: TRBV30; D gene: TRBD1; J gene: TRBJ1-6; CDR3 DNA: TGTGCCTGGAGTCCAGGGGGCGATTCACCCCTCCACTTT; CDR3 protein: CAWSPGGDSPLHF
clone size: -; V gene: TRBV5-1; D gene: TRBD1; J gene: TRBJ2-5; CDR3 DNA: TGCGCCAGCAGCTCGGGACAGGGGATGGGGGAGACCCAGTACTTC; CDR3 protein: CASSSGQGMGETQYF
clone size: -; V gene: TRBV30; D gene: -; J gene: TRBJ1-2; CDR3 DNA: TGTGCCGGACGGGACATAAATAACTATGGCTACACCTTC; CDR3 protein: CAGRDINNYGYTF
clone size: -; V gene: TRBV2; D gene: -; J gene: TRBJ2-2; CDR3 DNA: TGTGCCAGCAACCAGGACAAAATAGCCGGGGAGCTGTTTTTT; CDR3 protein: CASNQDKIAGELFF
clone size: -; V gene: TRBV18; D gene: -; J gene: TRBJ1-1; CDR3 DNA: TGTGCCAGCTCTTTAAACCCAACAGGGTCGAACACTGAAGCTTTCTTT; CDR3 protein: CASSLNPTGSNTEAFF
clone size: -; V gene: TRBV5-4; D gene: -; J gene: TRBJ1-2; CDR3 DNA: TGTGCCAGCAGCAGCCCGACAGAAATTGCCGGAAACTATGGCTACACCTTC; CDR3 protein: CASSSPTEIAGNYGYTF
clone size: -; V gene: TRBV5-1; D gene: -; J gene: TRBJ1-1; CDR3 DNA: TGCGCCAGCAGCTTAGGGTTTACGAACACTGAAGCTTTCTTT; CDR3 protein: CASSLGFTNTEAFF
clone size: -; V gene: TRBV7-2; D gene: -; J gene: TRBJ2-3; CDR3 DNA: TGTGCCAGCAGCTTAGCGCCTTCTAGCAGAGATACGCAGTATTTT; CDR3 protein: CASSLAPSSRDTQYF
clone size: -; V gene: TRBV5-4; D gene: -; J gene: TRBJ2-5; CDR3 DNA: TGTGCCAGCAGCGGATCTTCGGAGACCCAGTACTTC; CDR3 protein: CASSGSSETQYF
clone size: few; V gene: TRBV10-3; D gene: -; J gene: TRBJ1-1; CDR3 DNA: TGTGCCATCAGCGCGCTTCCAGCAGGGTCGAACACTGAAGCTTTCTTT; CDR3 protein: CAISALPAGSNTEAFF
clone size: -; V gene: TRBV5-4; D gene: TRBD1; J gene: TRBJ2-1; CDR3 DNA: TGTGCCAGCAGCAGGCTCGAGGGGGCTTTTTACAATGAGCAGTTCTTC; CDR3 protein: CASSRLEGAFYNEQFF
clone size: few; V gene: TRBV5-4; D gene: -; J gene: TRBJ2-1; CDR3 DNA: TGTGCCAGCAGCTTAGCCCTCGCGGGCCTCCGCAATGAGCAGTTCTTC; CDR3 protein: CASSLALAGLRNEQFF
clone size: -; V gene: TRBV6-6; D gene: -; J gene: TRBJ2-1; CDR3 DNA: TGTGCCAGCAGTTACTCCGAAGGATACAATGAGCAGTTCTTC; CDR3 protein: CASSYSEGYNEQFF